Listed below are T cell receptor beta chains from one sample, sequenced in a study of T cell repertoires in cytomegalovirus infection. For these TCRs, the target antigens are not known. TCRdb reprocessed the reads with MiXCR, giving one entry per CDR3 protein. The table has about 830,000 distinct CDR3 sequences, approximately 30% seen once. The source material was cultured CD8+ T cells from PBMCs, sampled from culture after CMV antigen stimulation. These receptors were taken from a human donor in good health (CMV status not recorded). Some clones in this sample may be carry-over from other donors' samples. The CDR3 runs from the conserved cysteine through the conserved F or W. D genes are given only for firm matches. Some rows have no size entry. The others give once, few or many, or a class for an expanded clone.

>TRBJ2-7|NA|NA|13|TRBV19
CASSIGNRYEQYF
TGTGCCAGTAGTATAGGAAACCGCTACGAGCAGTACTTC
>TRBJ2-1|TRBD1|NA|14|TRBV10-3
CASRTGRSYNEQFF
TGTGCCAGCAGGACAGGTCGGTCCTACAATGAGCAGTTCTTC
>TRBJ2-1|NA|NA|14|TRBV19
CASSIGLWVHEQFF
TGTGCCAGTAGTATAGGGTTGTGGGTTCATGAGCAGTTCTTC
>TRBJ1-2|TRBD1|NA|15|TRBV6-5
CASSPQGDHWDGYTF
TGTGCCAGCAGCCCCCAGGGGGACCATTGGGATGGCTACACCTTC
>TRBJ2-2|TRBD2|NA|17|TRBV25-1
CASSEYFLAGNTGELFF
TGTGCCAGCAGTGAATATTTCCTAGCGGGGAACACCGGGGAGCTGTTTTTT
>TRBJ2-3|TRBD1|NA|19|TRBV28
CASSLPRTPDRVSTDTQYF
TGTGCCAGCAGTTTGCCCCGTACCCCGGACAGGGTTTCCACAGATACGCAGTATTTT
>TRBJ2-7|TRBD1|NA|13|TRBV29-1
CSVEGDRDYEQYF
TGCAGCGTTGAAGGGGACAGGGACTACGAGCAGTACTTC
>TRBJ1-6|NA|NA|15|TRBV10-3
CAISESNKSHSPLHF
TGTGCCATCAGTGAGTCAAACAAATCCCATTCACCCCTCCACTTT
>TRBJ2-2|TRBD1|once|17|TRBV12-5
CASGFWDREDGTGELFF
TGTGCTAGTGGTTTTTGGGACAGGGAGGATGGTACCGGGGAGCTGTTTTTT
>TRBJ1-1|NA|few|11|TRBV7-9
CASSSQAGAFF
TGTGCCAGCAGCTCCCAAGCTGGAGCTTTCTTT
>TRBJ1-2|NA|few|14|TRBV4-1
CASSQVTGSYGYTF
TGCGCCAGCAGCCAAGTAACAGGCAGCTATGGCTACACCTTC
>TRBJ2-2|TRBD1|NA|16|TRBV7-9
CASSPPGQGRTGELFF
TGTGCCAGCAGTCCTCCGGGACAGGGGAGGACCGGGGAGCTGTTTTTT